This T cell receptor (beta chain) is drawn from a study of cytomegalovirus exposure and HLA in healthy donors (dated by TCRdb to 2015 to 2018). At the level of the whole study: According to an earlier analysis of 450 to 650 of the donors, about 190 million T cells yielded over 100 million unique TCR beta sequences and more than 250 Gb of sequence data. An early release covering over 500 HLA-typed donors comprised 250 to 350 gigabases of sequencing data and around 80 million unique TCR sequences. Of the 350 to 450 genotyped donors, about 80% fell in the genetic ancestry cluster associated with self-reported Caucasian donors. The study aimed to test whether cataloging public T cell receptors could reveal signatures of past pathogen exposure. Using immunosequencing, the study profiled T cell repertoires from around 680 subjects and related those repertoires to cytomegalovirus serostatus. In addition to the first cohort of around 670 subjects, a separate validation cohort of 120 different subjects was used. High-throughput TCR immunosequencing, statistical association of individual TCRs with disease status, and machine learning were combined to predict cytomegalovirus infection status. A later analysis re-examined previously published TCR beta repertoires from around 670 donors and added high-resolution HLA genotyping to investigate patterns of TCR occurrence. The later analysis used no new phenotypic data to find candidate immune exposures, relying instead on TCR beta sequences and their occurrence across donors. To decide whether each TCR beta V gene segment behaved as functional or pseudogenic, an earlier analysis of 587 of the donors relied on high-throughput TCR beta sequencing. Donor age, sex, ethnicity and CMV serostatus were compiled alongside the repertoire data. In a later genetic analysis, genome-wide SNP genotypes for about 55% of the roughly 700 donors were used, and that subset was treated as a discovery cohort. All discovery cohort repertoires had been generated using a single sequencing platform. Both class I and class II loci were covered by HLA typing, at four-digit resolution. Typing coverage differed by locus: A, B, C, DRB1 and DQB1 were typed in roughly 629-630 donors, DQA1 in 500 to 550, DPA1 in 606, and DPB1 in approximately 450. Roughly 5 DR-DQ haplotypes were handled as single units for association and clustering because linkage in the cohort was strong. On average, about 200,000 unique TCR beta nucleotide sequences were sequenced per donor among several hundred genotyped donors of the cohort, with around 19% of those sequences being non-productive.

Library prep was done by the immunoSEQ multiplex PCR assay. For the multiplex PCR, a mixture combining 60 forward primers for TCR Vbeta segments and 13 reverse primers for TCR Jbeta segments was used. Amplification of the CDR3 region of rearranged TCR beta genes was performed with a multiplex PCR assay on genomic DNA. On the Illumina HiSeq System, the amplified TCR beta libraries were sequenced as 87-base-pair reads. As for the authors' bioinformatics: A later analysis tallied roughly 78 million unique TCR beta chains across the approximately 670 repertoires, and approximately 11 million of those chains were shared by two or more donors. A nearest-neighbor algorithm error-corrected the raw reads and collapsed the reads into unique sequences, merging closely related sequences to remove PCR and sequencing errors. Alignment of CDR3 sequences to IMGT reference sequences was used to assign V, D and J gene segments. Each retained sequence needed at least a six-nucleotide match to both a V gene segment and a J gene segment. Rearrangements were classified as productive when the CDR3 lacked stop codons and remained in frame with V and J, and all other rearrangements were classified as non-productive. CDR3 was defined by IMGT convention, running from the second conserved V-encoded cysteine to the conserved J-encoded phenylalanine. The earlier analysis of 500 to 750 of the donors excluded any sequence lacking an unambiguous match to a single V gene segment. An earlier analysis of fewer than 750 of the donors classified V segments as functional when productive rearrangements were above 56.7% and as segregating when the standard deviation between donors was above 5%. A statistical classification framework was built to diagnose cytomegalovirus status from the catalog of TCR beta chain sequences. V and J gene assignment, in a later analysis, came from comparing TCR nucleotide sequences with IMGT/GENE-DB human TR gene sequences. The TCRdist pipeline was used in a later analysis to assign CDR3 sequences and most-parsimonious VDJ recombination scenarios. In a later analysis, each TCR beta chain was defined by its CDR3 amino acid sequence together with its V-gene family, and reads lacking a unique V-gene family were excluded. In a later analysis, 450 to 600 highly shared, low-generation-probability nucleotide sequences were removed to address suspected cross-contamination and a sequencing artifact. For each public chain, a later analysis derived a clonal expansion index from normalized ranks of inferred template counts within each repertoire. In a later analysis, generation probabilities were computed with a VDJ recombination model fitted to out-of-frame rearrangements, and the resulting probabilities were checked against IGoR. Hypergeometric tests were used in a later analysis to score TCR-TCR, TCR-HLA and TCR-CMV co-occurrence, with a repertoire-size bias correction applied to the TCR pairs. False discovery rates were estimated in a later analysis by permuting HLA or CMV assignments 20 times. In a later analysis, co-occurring TCRs were grouped using DBSCAN, and TCRdist sequence similarity was added for clustering within HLA-allele-positive subsets. Co-occurrence clustering excluded repertoires with fewer than 30,000 or more than 120,000 public chains, plus five with anomalous nucleotide sharing. What TCRdb holds here is the immuneACCESS table cut down to in-frame rearrangements. Part of the clones is not present; checked against another copy, under half of the missing clones reflect an unresolved V gene, and the others are unexplained. That table is the source of V, J and clone size, and D and trimming were worked out from the DNA. The sample includes about 130,000 clones, with roughly 82% observed a single time. Approximately 2.5% of the sample rests with the top ten.

A word on this clone: Its recognized antigen is unknown. Per-base quality was not reported, and no clone a single base away is much larger than it.

Overall results and qualifications from the work: A further reported finding was that TCR beta sequences accurately predicted the HLA-A and HLA-B alleles for most subjects in the first cohort. In the study, roughly 160 TCR beta chains were listed as associated with cytomegalovirus. Specific HLA alleles were associated with 16,951 TCR beta sequences at a false discovery rate of 0.05 in a later analysis. A group of highly shared sequence variants was considered likely to be a technical artifact of the sequencing pipeline. Because counts were too low, some 17 rarely observed V segments, including chromosome 9 orphons, were left out of the earlier analysis of a few hundred of the donors. A later analysis found that TCR association rates varied across HLA loci, with DRB1 alleles showing the most associated TCRs and HLA-C alleles the fewest. The authors suggested that the approach could potentially be extended to other disease states and immunological phenotypes. Roughly uniform sequencing depth across donors was assumed in presence/absence analyses, although this assumption may not hold. In a later analysis, HLA-associated TCR beta chains showed more clonal expansion and lower generation probabilities than non-associated chains that were equally common. Cytomegalovirus status was reported to be diagnosed by the classifier with high specificity and sensitivity in both the original and validation cohorts. Most TCR sequences were seen in very few donors, while some public TCRs were found in many individuals. HLA typing was unavailable for some donors at each locus, so association tests used only the typed subset. Linkage disequilibrium might explain the correlated functional status among segregating V segments, but an unknown experimental factor could not be ruled out. The cohort was sequenced for TCR beta chains only, and without alpha or paired-chain data the features that could be detected were limited. An association between a missense DCLRE1C variant and V-gene and J-gene trimming of TCR beta chains was found in a later genetic analysis and replicated in an independent cohort. According to a later analysis, parvovirus B19, influenza, CMV and Epstein-Barr virus appeared linked to several top co-occurrence clusters. When HLA alleles, especially DR and DQ, strongly co-occurred, TCR associations were difficult to assign to individual alleles. An earlier analysis of around 500 of the donors showed that most TCR beta V segments appeared in productive rearrangements either about 90% or about 30% of the time, which broadly matched IMGT annotations. According to a later analysis, most CMV-associated TCR beta chains appeared to be HLA-restricted, and the HLA associations seemed to be driven largely by CMV exposure. In vitro tests confirmed that a few of the cytomegalovirus-associated TCR beta chains recognize cytomegalovirus antigens. For the cohort, immune exposure information was limited to CMV serostatus. According to a later genetic analysis, donors in an Asian-associated ancestry cluster had fewer N-insertions in productive TCRs than the roughly 700-donor mean.

The cohort was made up of 500 to 800 healthy bone marrow donors. At the time of sampling, all cohort members were nominally healthy, though unrecorded immune exposures were likely present. The donor tested CMV seronegative, placing the donor among the 350 or so seronegative members of the cohort. Each donor provided a peripheral blood sample, and peripheral blood mononuclear cells were used for TCR beta sequencing. Genomic DNA was extracted from the blood cell samples with the Qiagen DNeasy Blood Extraction Kit. The origin of this receptor is a middle-aged man in good health and CMV-seronegative. The material sequenced was PBMCs.

The bases read TGTGCCAGCAGTTTCTACGGGACAATCGTTCGAACCGGGGAGCTGTTTTTT. The resulting protein is CASSFYGTIVRTGELFF. This sequence uses TRBV2 and TRBJ2-2; TRBD1 might be the D gene, on 6 matching bases. Deletion took 5 bases off V and 5 bases off J, with a span of 21 bases between the germline ends. The germline V gene supplies CDR1 SNHLY and CDR2 FYNNEI. The CDR3 sequence holds 17 residues, the cysteine and phenylalanine included. Just the 51-base CDR3 DNA is kept, in frame starting at base 1.